This entry is about one T cell receptor beta chain. CDR3 length: 13 amino acids. Germline trimming cut 7 bases from V and 8 bases from J; bases unmatched to any gene: 10. Germline CDR1 and CDR2: SGHDT and YYEEEE. These data belong to a study of technical replicates of blood from a few donors. Sequenced by immunoSEQ multiplex PCR; TCRdb stores in-frame clones only, minus some. The table lists tens of thousands of clones, roughly 96% of them singletons. The rearrangement links TRBV5-6 to TRBJ1-2; TRBD1 aligns across 8 bases. The sequence came from a human donor in good health. The sequenced sample consisted of T cells isolated from PBMCs. CDR3 residues: CASGSPGGSGYTF. CDR3 coding DNA: TGTGCCAGCGGATCGCCAGGGGGCTCGGGCTACACCTTC.